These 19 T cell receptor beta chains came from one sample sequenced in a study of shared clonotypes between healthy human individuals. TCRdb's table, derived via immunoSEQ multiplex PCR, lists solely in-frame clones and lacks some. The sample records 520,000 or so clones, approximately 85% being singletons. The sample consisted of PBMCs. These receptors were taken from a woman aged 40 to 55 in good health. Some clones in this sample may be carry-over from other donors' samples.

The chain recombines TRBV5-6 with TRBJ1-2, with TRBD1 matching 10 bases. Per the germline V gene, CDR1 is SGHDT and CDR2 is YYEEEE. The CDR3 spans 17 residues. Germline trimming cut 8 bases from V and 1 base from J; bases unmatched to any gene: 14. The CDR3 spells CASITGDRGHGNYGYTF. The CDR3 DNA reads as TGTGCCAGTATAACGGGGGACAGGGGTCATGGTAACTATGGCTACACCTTC.

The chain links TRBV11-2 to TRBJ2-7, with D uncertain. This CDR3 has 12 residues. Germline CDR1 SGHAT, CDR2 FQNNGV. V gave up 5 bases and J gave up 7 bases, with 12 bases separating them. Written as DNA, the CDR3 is TGTGCCAGCAGCCCTTCATCGGTTGAGCAGTACTTC. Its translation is CASSPSSVEQYF.

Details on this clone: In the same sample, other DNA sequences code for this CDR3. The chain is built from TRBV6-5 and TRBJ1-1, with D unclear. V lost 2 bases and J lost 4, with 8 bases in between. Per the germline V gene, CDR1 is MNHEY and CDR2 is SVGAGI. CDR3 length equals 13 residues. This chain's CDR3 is CASSYSRGTEAFF. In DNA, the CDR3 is TGTGCCAGCAGTTACAGCCGGGGCACTGAAGCTTTCTTT.

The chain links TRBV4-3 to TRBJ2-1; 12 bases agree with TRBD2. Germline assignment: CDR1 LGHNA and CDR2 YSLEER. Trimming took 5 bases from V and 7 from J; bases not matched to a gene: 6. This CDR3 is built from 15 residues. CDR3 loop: CASSRLAGDLNEQFF. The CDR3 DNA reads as TGCGCCAGCAGCAGACTAGCGGGAGATCTTAATGAGCAGTTCTTC.

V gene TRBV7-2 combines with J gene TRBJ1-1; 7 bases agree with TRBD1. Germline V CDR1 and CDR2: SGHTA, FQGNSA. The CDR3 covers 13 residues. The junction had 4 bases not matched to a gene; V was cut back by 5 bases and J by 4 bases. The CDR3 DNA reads TGTGCCAGCAGCCAACGACAGGGCACTGAAGCTTTCTTT. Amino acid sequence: CASSQRQGTEAFF.

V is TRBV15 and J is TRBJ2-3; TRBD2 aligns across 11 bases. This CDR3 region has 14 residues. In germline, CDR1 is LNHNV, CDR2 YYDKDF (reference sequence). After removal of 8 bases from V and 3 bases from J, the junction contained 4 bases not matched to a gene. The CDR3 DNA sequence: TGTGCCACCTTTAGCGGGAGGGAAACAGATACGCAGTATTTT. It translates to CATFSGRETDTQYF.

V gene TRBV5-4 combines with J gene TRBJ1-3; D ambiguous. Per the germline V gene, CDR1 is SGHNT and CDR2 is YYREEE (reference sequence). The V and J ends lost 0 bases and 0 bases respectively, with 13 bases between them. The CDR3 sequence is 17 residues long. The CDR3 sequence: CASSLGPGPSSGNTIYF. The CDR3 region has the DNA TGTGCCAGCAGCTTGGGCCCCGGGCCTAGCTCTGGAAACACCATATATTTT. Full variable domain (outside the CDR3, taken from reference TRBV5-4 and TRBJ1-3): ETGVTQSPTHLIKTRGQQVTLRCSSQSGHNTVSWYQQALGQGPQFIFQYYREEENGRGNFPPRFSGLQFPNYSSELNVNALELDDSALYLCASSLGPGPSSGNTIYFGEGSWLTVV.

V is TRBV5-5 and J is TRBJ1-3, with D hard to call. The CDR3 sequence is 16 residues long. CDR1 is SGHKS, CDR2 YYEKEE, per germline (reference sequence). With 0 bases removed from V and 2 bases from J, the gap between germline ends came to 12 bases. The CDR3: CASSLAGLGTGNTIYF. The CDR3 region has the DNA TGTGCCAGCAGCTTGGCCGGTCTCGGTACTGGAAACACCATATATTTT.

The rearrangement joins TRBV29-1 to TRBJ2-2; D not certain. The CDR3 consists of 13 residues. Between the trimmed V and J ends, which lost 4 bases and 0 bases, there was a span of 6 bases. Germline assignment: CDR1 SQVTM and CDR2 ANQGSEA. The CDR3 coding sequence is TGCAGCGTTGTCGAAACGAACACCGGGGAGCTGTTTTTT. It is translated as CSVVETNTGELFF.

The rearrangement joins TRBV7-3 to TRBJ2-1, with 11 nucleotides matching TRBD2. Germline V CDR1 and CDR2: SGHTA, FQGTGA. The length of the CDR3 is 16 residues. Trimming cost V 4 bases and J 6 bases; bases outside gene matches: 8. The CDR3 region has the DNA TGTGCCAGCAGCTCCGGACTAGCGGGTGCCATCAATGAGCAGTTCTTC. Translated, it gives CASSSGLAGAINEQFF.

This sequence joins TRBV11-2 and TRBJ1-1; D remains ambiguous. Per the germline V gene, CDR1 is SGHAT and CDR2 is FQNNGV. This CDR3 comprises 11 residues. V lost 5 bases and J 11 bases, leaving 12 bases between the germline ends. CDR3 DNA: TGTGCCAGCAGCCTCTTTAACGAGGCTTTCTTT. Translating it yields CASSLFNEAFF.

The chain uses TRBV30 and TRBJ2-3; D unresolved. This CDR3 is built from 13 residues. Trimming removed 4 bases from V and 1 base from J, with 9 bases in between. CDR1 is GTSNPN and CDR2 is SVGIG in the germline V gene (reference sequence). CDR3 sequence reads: CAWTVVGTDTQYF. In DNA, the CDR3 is TGTGCCTGGACGGTGGTTGGCACAGATACGCAGTATTTT.

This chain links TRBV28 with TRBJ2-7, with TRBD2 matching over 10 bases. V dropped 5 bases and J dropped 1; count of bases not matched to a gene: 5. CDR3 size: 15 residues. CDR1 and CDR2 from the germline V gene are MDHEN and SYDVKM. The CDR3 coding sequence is TGTGCCAGCAGTCTAGCGGGAGATAGGTCCTACGAGCAGTACTTC. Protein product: CASSLAGDRSYEQYF.

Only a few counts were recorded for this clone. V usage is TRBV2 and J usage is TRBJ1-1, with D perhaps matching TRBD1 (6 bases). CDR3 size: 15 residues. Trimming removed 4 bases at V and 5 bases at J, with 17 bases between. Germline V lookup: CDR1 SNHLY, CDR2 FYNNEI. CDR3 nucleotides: TGTGCCAGCAGTGGATCCTGGGGGCGAGGTACTGAAGCTTTCTTT. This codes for CASSGSWGRGTEAFF.

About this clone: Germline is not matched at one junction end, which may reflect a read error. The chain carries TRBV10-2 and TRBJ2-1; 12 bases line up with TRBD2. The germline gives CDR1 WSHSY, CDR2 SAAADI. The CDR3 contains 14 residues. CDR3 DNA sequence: TGCGCGAGCAGCGCTAGCGGGAGGGGTAATGAGCAGTTCTTC. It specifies CASSASGRGNEQFF.

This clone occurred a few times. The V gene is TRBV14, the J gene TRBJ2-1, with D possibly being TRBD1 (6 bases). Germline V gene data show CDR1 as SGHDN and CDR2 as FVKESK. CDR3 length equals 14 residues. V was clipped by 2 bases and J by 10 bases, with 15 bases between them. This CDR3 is CASSQHGTSREQFF. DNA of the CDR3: TGTGCCAGCAGCCAACATGGGACATCCCGGGAGCAGTTCTTC.

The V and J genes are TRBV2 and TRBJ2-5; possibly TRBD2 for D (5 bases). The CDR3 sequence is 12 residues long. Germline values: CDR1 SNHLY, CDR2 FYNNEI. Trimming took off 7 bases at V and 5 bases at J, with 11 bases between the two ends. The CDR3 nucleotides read TGTGCCAGCACCGCGGGCGGCGAGACCCAGTACTTC. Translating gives CASTAGGETQYF.

The CDR3 region is CASSYGPDMGNTIYF. As DNA, the CDR3 is TGTGCCAGCAGTTACGGCCCGGATATGGGAAACACCATATATTTT. This sequence joins TRBV6-5 and TRBJ1-3; D unclear. This CDR3 comprises 15 residues. Germline V CDR1 and CDR2: MNHEY, SVGAGI. V was pared by 2 bases and J by 4 bases, with 12 bases between.

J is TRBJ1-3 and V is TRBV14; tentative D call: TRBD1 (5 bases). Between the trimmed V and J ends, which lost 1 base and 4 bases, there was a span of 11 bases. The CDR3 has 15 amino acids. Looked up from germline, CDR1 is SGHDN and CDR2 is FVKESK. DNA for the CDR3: TGTGCCAGCAGCCAAGGCAGGGTCTTCGGAAACACCATATATTTT. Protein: CASSQGRVFGNTIYF.